This record looks at one TCR beta chain sequence and its context. This entry comes from a study of tumour-infiltrating T cells in Burkitt lymphoma. Background on the study: Survival, overall and progression-free, tracked with productive clonality.

CDR1 and CDR2 from the germline V gene are MNHEY and SMNVEV (reference sequence). The CDR3 length is 14 residues. Trimming left V 0 bases short and J 2 bases short, with 7 bases between. The method was immunoSEQ multiplex PCR; TCRdb's version includes in-frame clones alone and lacks a portion of them. This table has 13,000 or so clones, roughly 87% appearing once. The sample comprised tumor tissue. This rearrangement joins TRBV27 to TRBJ2-5; D gene ambiguous. This TCR was recovered from a human donor with diffuse large B-cell lymphoma. The CDR3 sequence is CASSLSRPQETQYF. As DNA, the CDR3 is TGTGCCAGCAGTTTATCGAGGCCGCAAGAGACCCAGTACTTC.